This T cell receptor beta chain emerged from a study of T cell responses to AZD1222 COVID-19 vaccine. Study results and caveats: Reports say nearly half of spike-specific TCRs go after unmutated variant regions. Females made up more of the donors, who were largely white British, and clonal diversity may have come out too low.

Some clones are missing from TCRdb's copy, which holds only in-frame ones; the method was immunoSEQ multiplex PCR. The sample holds about 270,000 clones, 94% seen once. Recipients boosted at about 4 weeks or about 12 weeks are pooled. As to this clone: What it binds is not known.

The V gene lost 6 bases and the J gene lost 0 bases, with 5 bases spanning the gap. Germline assignment: CDR1 MNHEY and CDR2 SVGAGI. The CDR3 loop spans 12 amino acids. V gene TRBV6-5 combines with J gene TRBJ1-1; D might be TRBD1 (5 bases). The specimen was peripheral blood, collected 28 days after the second AZD1222 dose. The source of this sequence is an adult who received the AZD1222 COVID-19 vaccine. The CDR3 here is CASRTVNTEAFF. CDR3 bases: TGTGCCAGCAGGACAGTGAACACTGAAGCTTTCTTT.